This T cell receptor (beta chain) was recovered during a study of beta chain features in type 1 diabetes. Expressed TCRB transcripts were sequenced after all isolated RNA was converted to cDNA. Sequencing used immunoSEQ multiplex PCR; TCRdb keeps in-frame clones, though not all of them. The sample lists under 950,000 clones, 15% to 20% seen once, with about 0.025% in the top ten. In germline, CDR1 is MNHEY, CDR2 SVGAGI. V lost 2 bases to trimming and J lost 7 bases, with 11 bases between them. CDR3 length: 14 residues. Sequenced: naive CD4+ T cells from blood. V usage is TRBV6-5 and J usage is TRBJ1-4; maybe TRBD1 (6 bases). The source is a young woman in good health. The CDR3 sequence: CASSYGQGTEKLFF. The CDR3 nucleotides are TGTGCCAGCAGTTACGGGCAGGGGACTGAAAAACTGTTTTTT.